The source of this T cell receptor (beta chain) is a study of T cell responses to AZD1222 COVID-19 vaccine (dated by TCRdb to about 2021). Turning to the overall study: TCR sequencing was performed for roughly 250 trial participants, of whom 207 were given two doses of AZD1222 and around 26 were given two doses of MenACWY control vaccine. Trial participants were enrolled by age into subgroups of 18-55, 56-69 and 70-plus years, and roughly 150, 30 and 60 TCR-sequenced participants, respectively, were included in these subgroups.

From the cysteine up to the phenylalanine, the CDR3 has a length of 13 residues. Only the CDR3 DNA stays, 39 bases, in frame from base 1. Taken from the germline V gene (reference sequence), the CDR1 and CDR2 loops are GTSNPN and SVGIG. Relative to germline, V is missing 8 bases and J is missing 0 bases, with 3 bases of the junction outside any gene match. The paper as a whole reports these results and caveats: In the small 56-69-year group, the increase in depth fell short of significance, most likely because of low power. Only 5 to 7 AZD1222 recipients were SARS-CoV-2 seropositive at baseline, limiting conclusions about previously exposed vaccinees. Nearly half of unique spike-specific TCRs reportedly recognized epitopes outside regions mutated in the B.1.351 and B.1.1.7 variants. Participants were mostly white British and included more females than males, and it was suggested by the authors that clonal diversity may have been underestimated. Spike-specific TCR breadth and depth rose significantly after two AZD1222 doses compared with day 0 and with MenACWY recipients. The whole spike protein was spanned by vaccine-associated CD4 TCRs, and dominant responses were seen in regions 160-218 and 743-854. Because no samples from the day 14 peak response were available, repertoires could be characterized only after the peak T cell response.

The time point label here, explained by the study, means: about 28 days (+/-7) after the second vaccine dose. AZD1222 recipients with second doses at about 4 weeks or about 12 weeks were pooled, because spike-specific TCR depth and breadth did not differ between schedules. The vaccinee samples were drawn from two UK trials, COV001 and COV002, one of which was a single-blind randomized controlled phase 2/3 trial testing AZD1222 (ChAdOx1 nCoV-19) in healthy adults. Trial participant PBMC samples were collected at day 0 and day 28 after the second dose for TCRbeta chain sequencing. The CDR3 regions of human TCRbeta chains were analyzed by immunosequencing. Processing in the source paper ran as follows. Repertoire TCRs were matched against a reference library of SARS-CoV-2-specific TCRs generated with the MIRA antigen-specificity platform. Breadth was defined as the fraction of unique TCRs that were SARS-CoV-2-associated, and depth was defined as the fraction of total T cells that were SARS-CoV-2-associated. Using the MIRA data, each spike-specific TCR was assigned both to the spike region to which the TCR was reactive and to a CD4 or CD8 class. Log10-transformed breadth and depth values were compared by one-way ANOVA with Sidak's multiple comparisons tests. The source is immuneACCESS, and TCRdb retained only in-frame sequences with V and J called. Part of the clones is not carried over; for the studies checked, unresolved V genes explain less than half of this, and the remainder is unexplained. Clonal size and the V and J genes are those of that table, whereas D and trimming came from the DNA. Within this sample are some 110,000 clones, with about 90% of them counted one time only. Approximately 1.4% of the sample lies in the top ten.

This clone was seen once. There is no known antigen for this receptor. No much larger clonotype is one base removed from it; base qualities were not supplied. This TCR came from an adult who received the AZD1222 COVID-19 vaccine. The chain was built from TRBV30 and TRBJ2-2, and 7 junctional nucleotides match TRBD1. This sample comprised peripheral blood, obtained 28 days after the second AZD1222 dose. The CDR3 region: CALGTANTGELFF. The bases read TGTGCCCTCGGGACAGCGAACACCGGGGAGCTGTTTTTT. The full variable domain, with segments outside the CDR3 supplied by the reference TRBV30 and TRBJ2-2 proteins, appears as SQTIHQWPATLVQPVGSPLSLECTVEGTSNPNLYWYRQAAGRGLQLLFYSVGIGQISSEVPQNLSASRPQDRQFILSSKKLLLSDSGFYLCALGTANTGELFFGEGSRLTVL.